This section outlines one T cell receptor beta chain sequence together with its context. Its target is unknown. Collection occurred without any documented infections or immune events in donors. The data derive from a study of identifying expanded T cells in peripheral blood. Findings and limits, study-wide: Approximately 2-week clone count variance significantly increased as total template count grew. Differentially abundant clones: roughly 1.3 between replicates, 16.4 at roughly 13 days, approximately 19 at four.

The data were produced by immunoSEQ multiplex PCR, yet TCRdb's version contains in-frame clones alone and is incomplete. Among around 84,000 clones, approximately 90% were seen once, and the ten largest hold less than 9.5%. The CDR3 runs to 15 residues. Trimming pared 6 bases from V and 1 base from J, leaving 12 bases between. CDR1 MGHRA and CDR2 YSYEKL come from the germline V gene. This receptor was taken from a person aged 18 to 75 in good health. This rearrangement joins TRBV4-1 to TRBJ2-2; no clear D. The sample comprised blood. The CDR3 loop reads CASRRMAENTGELFF. The CDR3 nucleotides read TGCGCCAGCAGGCGCATGGCGGAGAACACCGGGGAGCTGTTTTTT.